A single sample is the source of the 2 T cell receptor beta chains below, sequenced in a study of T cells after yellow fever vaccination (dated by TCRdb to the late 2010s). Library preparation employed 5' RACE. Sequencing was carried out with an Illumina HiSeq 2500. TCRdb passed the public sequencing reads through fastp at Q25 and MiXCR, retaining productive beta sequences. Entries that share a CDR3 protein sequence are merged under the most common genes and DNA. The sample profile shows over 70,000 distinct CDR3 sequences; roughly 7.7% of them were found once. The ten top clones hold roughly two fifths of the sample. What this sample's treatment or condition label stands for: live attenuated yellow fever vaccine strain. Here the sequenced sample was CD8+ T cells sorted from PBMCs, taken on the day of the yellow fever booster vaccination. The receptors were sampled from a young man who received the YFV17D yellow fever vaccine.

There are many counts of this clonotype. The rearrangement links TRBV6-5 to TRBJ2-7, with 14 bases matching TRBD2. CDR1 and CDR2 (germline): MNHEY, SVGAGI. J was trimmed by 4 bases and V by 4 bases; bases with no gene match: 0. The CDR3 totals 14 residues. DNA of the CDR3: TGTGCCAGCAGTTGGACTAGCGGGAGGTACGAGCAGTACTTC. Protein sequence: CASSWTSGRYEQYF.

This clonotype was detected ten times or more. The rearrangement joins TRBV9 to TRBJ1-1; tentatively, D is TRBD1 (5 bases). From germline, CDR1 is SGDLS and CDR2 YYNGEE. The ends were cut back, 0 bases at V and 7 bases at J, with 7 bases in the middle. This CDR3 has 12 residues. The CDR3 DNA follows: TGTGCCAGCAGCGTAGTGGGGGGTGAAGCTTTCTTT. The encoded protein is CASSVVGGEAFF.